This paragraph covers one T cell receptor beta chain sequence. Antigen specificity is unknown. The PCR made use of 60 Vbeta and 13 Jbeta primers. TCRdb's copy holds only in-frame clones and misses some; the assay was immunoSEQ multiplex PCR. The sample includes around 100,000 clones, roughly 70% of them seen just once. This entry is derived from a study of cytomegalovirus exposure and HLA in healthy donors. Study results and caveats: In a later analysis, HLA-associated beta chains showed higher expansion and lower generation probabilities than comparable chains.

Trimming removed 2 bases from V and 6 bases from J, with 29 bases in between. Germline V gives CDR1 SGHVT, CDR2 SQSDAQ. This CDR3 has 20 amino acids. This clonotype originated in a woman aged 45-59 years in good health and CMV-seronegative. The source material was PBMCs. This chain links TRBV7-4 with TRBJ1-5; D unresolved. As DNA, the CDR3 is TGTGCCAGCAGCTTATTACCTTTAGACGGGCACCGGGGTTTTGGTCAGCCCCAGCATTTT. Its protein product is CASSLLPLDGHRGFGQPQHF.